The rows below give T cell receptor beta chains drawn from one sample of a study of graft-versus-host responses after intestinal transplantation. Their recognized antigens are unknown. Using immunoSEQ multiplex PCR, the repertoire was profiled, and TCRdb retains in-frame clones only, with some absent. The sample has tens of thousands of clones; roughly 90% are singletons. The material was unstimulated CD4+ T cells sorted from spleen or lymph node cells, obtained before transplant. Receptors were obtained from a human donor who was the organ donor for an intestinal transplant. CDR3s include the opening cysteine and the closing phenylalanine or tryptophan. The D gene is left open where the match is weak. Size values are once, few and many counts, or a class for expanded clones, and some rows have none.

TRBV19	NA	TRBJ1-2	NA	CASSIGRVNMLYGYTF	TGTGCCAGTAGTATCGGCAGGGTAAATATGCTCTATGGCTACACCTTC
TRBV28	NA	TRBJ1-1	NA	CASSSPLGRGDLTEAFF	TGTGCCAGCAGTTCCCCCCTGGGGAGGGGCGACTTGACTGAAGCTTTCTTT
TRBV5-5	TRBD1	TRBJ2-7	once	CASSLPLRTGSPYEQYF	TGTGCCAGCAGCTTGCCACTCCGGACAGGGAGCCCGTACGAGCAGTACTTC
TRBV2	NA	TRBJ2-3	NA	CASSVSREADTQYF	TGTGCCAGCAGTGTCAGCAGGGAGGCAGATACGCAGTATTTT
TRBV5-1	NA	TRBJ2-3	NA	CASSLGRLATDTQYF	TGCGCCAGCAGCTTGGGGCGGCTAGCAACAGATACGCAGTATTTT
TRBV28	NA	TRBJ1-5	NA	CASRLVQGIIQPQHF	TGTGCCAGCAGGCTCGTACAGGGTATCATTCAGCCCCAGCATTTT
TRBV6-1	TRBD2	TRBJ2-4	NA	CASSEELAGAKNIQYF	TGTGCCAGCAGTGAAGAACTAGCGGGAGCCAAAAACATTCAGTACTTC
TRBV29-1	NA	TRBJ1-4	NA	CSVPGGAGEKLFF	TGCAGCGTACCGGGGGGGGCAGGTGAAAAACTGTTTTTT
TRBV28	NA	TRBJ2-3	NA	CASSRQEDTQYF	TGTGCCAGCAGTCGACAGGAGGATACGCAGTATTTT
TRBV30	NA	TRBJ2-1	NA	CAQAGYNEQFF	TGTGCCCAAGCGGGCTACAATGAGCAGTTCTTC
TRBV19	NA	TRBJ1-1	NA	CASSEYRDTEAFF	TGTGCCAGCAGCGAATACCGGGACACTGAAGCTTTCTTT
TRBV5-4	TRBD1	TRBJ1-2	NA	CASSWRDRGLVYGYTF	TGTGCCAGCAGTTGGAGGGACAGGGGTCTTGTCTATGGCTACACCTTC
TRBV6-5	TRBD1	TRBJ1-1	NA	CASSYVVGGLTEAFF	TGTGCCAGCAGTTACGTAGTAGGGGGCCTAACTGAAGCTTTCTTT
TRBV9	NA	TRBJ2-2	NA	CASSVGGPLVGEAGELFF	TGTGCCAGCAGCGTAGGAGGTCCCTTGGTAGGCGAGGCCGGGGAGCTGTTTTTT
TRBV5-1	NA	TRBJ1-1	NA	CASSLEHPNTEAFF	TGCGCCAGCAGCTTGGAACATCCGAACACTGAAGCTTTCTTT
TRBV11-2	TRBD1	TRBJ1-1	NA	CASSLDPQGATEAFF	TGTGCCAGCAGCTTAGATCCACAGGGGGCCACTGAAGCTTTCTTT
TRBV27	NA	TRBJ2-7	once	CASSPNSGGGLKQYF	TGTGCCAGCAGCCCTAATTCGGGAGGGGGCCTCAAGCAGTACTTC
TRBV4-3	NA	TRBJ2-5	NA	CASSQANWGGARPVIQYF	TGCGCCAGCAGCCAAGCTAATTGGGGCGGGGCCCGGCCGGTGATCCAGTACTTC
TRBV28	NA	TRBJ1-5	NA	CASSLGQGNQPQHF	TGTGCCAGCAGTTTGGGTCAGGGCAATCAGCCCCAGCATTTT
TRBV30	TRBD1	TRBJ2-1	once	CAWKIGGTGVFEQFF	TGTGCCTGGAAGATCGGGGGGACAGGGGTTTTTGAGCAGTTCTTC
TRBV6-6	TRBD2	TRBJ2-7	NA	CASSPAVPGGGYEQYF	TGTGCCAGCAGCCCCGCCGTTCCGGGGGGAGGGTACGAGCAGTACTTC
TRBV15	NA	TRBJ1-5	NA	CATGRGGTGNQPQHF	TGTGCCACGGGAAGGGGGGGCACTGGCAATCAGCCCCAGCATTTT
TRBV7-3	TRBD2	TRBJ2-3	NA	CARALAGTGPDTQYF	TGTGCCAGGGCGCTAGCGGGAACCGGGCCAGATACGCAGTATTTT
TRBV5-5	NA	TRBJ1-4	NA	CASSLAREGEKLFF	TGTGCCAGCAGCTTGGCCAGGGAGGGGGAAAAACTGTTTTTT
TRBV21-1	NA	TRBJ2-7	NA	CASSSKDRGPYEQYF	TGTGCCAGCAGCTCTAAGGACAGGGGGCCCTACGAGCAGTACTTC
TRBV7-2	NA	TRBJ2-6	NA	CARGRTGANVLTF	TGTGCCAGGGGGCGGACTGGGGCCAACGTCCTGACTTTC
TRBV7-9	NA	TRBJ1-1	NA	CASSPGGNTEAFF	TGTGCCAGCAGCCCGGGGGGGAACACTGAAGCTTTCTTT
TRBV27	TRBD2	TRBJ2-1	few	CASSFDRGGRATGHEQFF	TGTGCCAGCAGTTTTGATAGGGGCGGGAGGGCGACGGGCCATGAGCAGTTCTTC
TRBV28	TRBD2	TRBJ2-7	NA	CASSDSGGPLYEQYF	TGTGCCAGCAGTGATAGCGGGGGCCCTCTCTACGAGCAGTACTTC
TRBV6-1	TRBD1	TRBJ2-7	NA	CASSEIGQGYEQYF	TGTGCCAGCAGTGAAATTGGACAGGGCTACGAGCAGTACTTC
TRBV29-1	NA	TRBJ2-7	NA	CSVGEGFTYEQYF	TGCAGCGTTGGAGAGGGCTTTACCTACGAGCAGTACTTC
TRBV19	NA	TRBJ2-2	once	CASSIVFQGSTGELFF	TGTGCCAGTAGTATAGTTTTTCAGGGTAGCACCGGGGAGCTGTTTTTT
TRBV6-5	TRBD1	TRBJ2-7	NA	CASSPGTGLYEQYF	TGTGCCAGCAGTCCCGGGACAGGGTTATACGAGCAGTACTTC
TRBV4-1	TRBD2	TRBJ2-3	NA	CASSQESGGVRDTQYF	TGCGCCAGCAGCCAAGAATCCGGGGGGGTACGGGATACGCAGTATTTT
TRBV28	TRBD2	TRBJ2-1	NA	CASRPGLVANEQFF	TGTGCCAGCAGGCCGGGACTAGTCGCCAATGAGCAGTTCTTC
TRBV28	TRBD1	TRBJ1-6	NA	CASRPGTENSPLHF	TGTGCCAGCAGGCCCGGGACAGAGAATTCACCCCTCCACTTT
TRBV28	TRBD1	TRBJ1-6	few	CASSLVRGGGYNSPLHF	TGTGCCAGCAGTTTAGTTCGAGGGGGCGGTTATAATTCACCCCTCCACTTT
TRBV7-3	NA	TRBJ2-7	NA	CASSLTHASYEQYF	TGTGCCAGCAGTCTGACTCATGCGAGCTACGAGCAGTACTTC
TRBV10-2	TRBD2	TRBJ2-1	NA	CASSSPTSGSSYNEQFF	TGCGCCAGCAGTTCCCCTACTAGCGGGAGCTCCTACAATGAGCAGTTCTTC
TRBV5-6	NA	TRBJ2-4	NA	CASRYAGGAKNIQYF	TGTGCCAGCAGATACGCAGGGGGGGCCAAAAACATTCAGTACTTC
TRBV2	TRBD2	TRBJ2-1	once	CASISGTSGKQFF	TGTGCCAGCATCTCCGGGACTAGCGGGAAGCAGTTCTTC
TRBV19	TRBD1	TRBJ2-7	NA	CASSAMQGASYEQYF	TGTGCCAGTAGTGCGATGCAGGGGGCTTCCTACGAGCAGTACTTC
TRBV2	NA	TRBJ2-2	NA	CASSGSAPGELFF	TGTGCCAGCAGTGGCTCTGCGCCCGGGGAGCTGTTTTTT
TRBV16	NA	TRBJ1-1	NA	CASSQLDSMNTEAFF	TGTGCCAGCAGCCAACTGGACAGTATGAACACTGAAGCTTTCTTT
TRBV30	TRBD2	TRBJ2-3	NA	CAWTSGSTDTQYF	TGTGCCTGGACTAGCGGGAGCACAGATACGCAGTATTTT
TRBV2	NA	TRBJ2-7	NA	CASSEVGRNEQYF	TGTGCCAGCAGTGAAGTGGGCCGGAACGAGCAGTACTTC
TRBV5-1	NA	TRBJ2-1	NA	CASSLTGNEQFF	TGCGCCAGCAGCCTCACGGGCAATGAGCAGTTCTTC
TRBV7-2	TRBD2	TRBJ2-1	NA	CASSLDGGRSYNEQFF	TGTGCCAGCAGCTTAGACGGCGGGAGATCCTACAATGAGCAGTTCTTC
TRBV28	TRBD2	TRBJ2-6	NA	CASTSGSGANVLTF	TGTGCCAGCACTAGCGGTTCCGGGGCCAACGTCCTGACTTTC
TRBV4-2	TRBD2	TRBJ2-7	NA	CASSREGYEQYF	TGTGCCAGCAGCCGGGAGGGGTACGAGCAGTACTTC
TRBV28	TRBD1	TRBJ1-5	NA	CASSSPMTGIRYQPQHF	TGTGCCAGCAGTTCTCCAATGACAGGGATCAGATATCAGCCCCAGCATTTT
TRBV7-2	TRBD1	TRBJ2-3	NA	CASSSGQGVTDTQYF	TGTGCCAGCAGCTCTGGACAGGGGGTCACAGATACGCAGTATTTT
TRBV29-1	NA	TRBJ1-2	NA	CSVEGTGIPSNYGYTF	TGCAGCGTTGAGGGAACAGGTATCCCTTCTAACTATGGCTACACCTTC
TRBV7-9	NA	TRBJ1-4	NA	CASSFPNEKLFF	TGTGCCAGCAGCTTCCCGAATGAAAAACTGTTTTTT
TRBV6-5	TRBD2	TRBJ2-1	NA	CASSERGEYNEQFF	TGTGCCAGCAGTGAACGGGGGGAATACAATGAGCAGTTCTTC
TRBV15	TRBD1	TRBJ2-7	NA	CATSPGGGSYEQYF	TGTGCCACCAGCCCAGGGGGCGGGTCCTACGAGCAGTACTTC